A selection of T cell receptor beta chains follows, all from one sample in a study of T cells after yellow fever vaccination. Each CDR3 protein gets one entry after TCRdb re-called the 5' RACE reads with MiXCR. The sample holds 110,000 or so distinct CDR3 sequences, approximately 7.1% seen once. The starting material was CD4+ T cells sorted from PBMCs, obtained 45 days after the first yellow fever vaccination. Every receptor here comes from a man aged 18 to 35 who received the YFV17D yellow fever vaccine. CDR3s leave out the opening cysteine and the closing phenylalanine or tryptophan.

CDR3 length	V gene	J gene	CDR3 protein
12	TRBV20-1	TRBJ1-5	SAVRDPSNQPQH
11	TRBV19	TRBJ2-7	ASRDGSSYEQY
10	TRBV5-6	TRBJ1-5	ASSLGDQPQH
12	TRBV5-1	TRBJ2-2	ASSEGDPTGELF
14	TRBV5-6	TRBJ1-4	ASSFGPQSTNEKLF
12	TRBV29-1	TRBJ1-1	SVIRGGVNTEAF
13	TRBV28	TRBJ1-1	ASSFRDRVLTEAF
15	TRBV25-1	TRBJ2-1	ASSVIGAGGPYNEQF
13	TRBV27	TRBJ1-5	ASNFDRAPNQPQH
12	TRBV2	TRBJ2-3	ASSGRWSTDTQY
11	TRBV20-1	TRBJ1-1	SARDRRNTEAF
14	TRBV4-3	TRBJ1-2	ASSQASGQTNYGYT
12	TRBV20-1	TRBJ1-3	SVGARGAGNTIY
10	TRBV25-1	TRBJ2-1	ASSEFGGEQF
11	TRBV6-2/TRBV6-3	TRBJ2-7	ASQQARSYEQY
13	TRBV7-6	TRBJ2-1	ASSGLGGRLNEQF
13	TRBV9	TRBJ2-4	ASSVAFGPKNIQY
14	TRBV18	TRBJ1-5	ASSPPAGTMSQPQH
15	TRBV12-3/TRBV12-4	TRBJ1-6	AICLARGTGDGSPLH
17	TRBV11-3	TRBJ2-7	ASSLVGTSGGFGSYEQY
13	TRBV4-2	TRBJ2-7	ASSQEQVLSYEQY
12	TRBV25-1	TRBJ1-1	ASSMAGAEDEAF
15	TRBV4-3	TRBJ2-6	ASRAILWRPGANVLT
14	TRBV14	TRBJ2-5	ASSRSGGATKETQY
12	TRBV7-2	TRBJ2-4	ASSLVDAGNIQY
12	TRBV7-7	TRBJ2-1	ASSPGLAAHEQF
13	TRBV5-1	TRBJ2-1	ASSLRDRGQGEQF
11	TRBV19	TRBJ2-7	ASSPPNAYEQY
13	TRBV11-2	TRBJ2-1	ASRFQGAGGNEQF
12	TRBV7-2	TRBJ2-3	ASSLVGGGDTQY
12	TRBV23-1	TRBJ2-7	ASSQSGGNHEQY
15	TRBV4-2	TRBJ2-5	ASSQDPAGQGVETQY
13	TRBV3-1	TRBJ2-5	ASSQRRDREETQY
11	TRBV7-2	TRBJ1-3	ASSLAVTNTIY
14	TRBV24-1	TRBJ2-1	ATSERGGSSYNEQF
14	TRBV7-2	TRBJ2-1	ASSSSGGALVSGQF
12	TRBV19	TRBJ1-2	ASSQDRNRIGYT
13	TRBV5-1	TRBJ2-5	ASSRTTGPGETQY
14	TRBV5-1	TRBJ2-7	ASSPTPSSVGYEQY
15	TRBV6-2/TRBV6-3	TRBJ2-1	ASRRADLVRSYNEQF
11	TRBV6-2/TRBV6-3	TRBJ2-3	ASRDNRKGTQY
10	TRBV2	TRBJ2-7	ASRSDRHEQY
12	TRBV20-1	TRBJ2-1	SARNSGGVDEQF
13	TRBV15	TRBJ1-4	ATSGEGEIHEKLF
13	TRBV5-1	TRBJ2-3	ASSLVARGSDTQY
15	TRBV4-1	TRBJ2-1	ASSQDGAGTLYNEQF
12	TRBV30	TRBJ2-3	AWSIGRSTDTQY
13	TRBV2	TRBJ1-5	ASSDGGYNNQPQH
13	TRBV20-1	TRBJ2-2	SANSGGLDTGELF
12	TRBV7-2	TRBJ1-1	ASSPRTGGTEAF
13	TRBV5-4	TRBJ1-1	ASSLRGQTNTEAF
15	TRBV7-9	TRBJ2-2	ASSLGWDLVNTGELF
11	TRBV5-1	TRBJ2-1	ASSLENYNEQF
12	TRBV2	TRBJ1-4	ASRGDSPNEKLF
10	TRBV30	TRBJ2-1	AWRHTQTRPF